This entry features one T cell receptor beta chain sequence. What it binds is unknown. Only CD45RO-negative cells positively selected for CCR7 counted as naive CD8 cells, so terminally differentiated effector memory CD45RA+ cells were excluded. The CDR3 covers 14 residues. The V segment lost 8 bases and the J segment 9 bases; nucleotides outside the gene matches: 11. The germline V gene has CDR1 WSHSY and CDR2 SAAADI. Original handling: Filtering of immunoSEQ junctional sequences could not match full-length read filtering. The table came from immunoSEQ multiplex PCR; TCRdb's copy has only in-frame clones and leaves some out. V and J calls and clone size are given by that table; D and trimming were obtained from the DNA. The data hold hundreds of thousands of clones, with roughly 95% observed a single time. The sample belongs to a study of shared clonotypes between healthy human individuals. Study findings and constraints: Rarefaction showed that sequencing of sorted subsets was incomplete (despite large depth).

The TCR was taken from a woman in her 30s in good health. The sample taken for sequencing was naive CD8+ T cells sorted from blood. The chain has TRBV10-2 and TRBJ2-1; TRBD2 matches at 9 bases. The CDR3 loop reads CASGVGLAGTEQFF. The CDR3 DNA reads TGCGCCAGCGGAGTTGGTCTAGCGGGAACTGAGCAGTTCTTC.